Below, 28 T cell receptor beta chains from the same sample are listed, as sequenced in a study of T cell changes during pregnancy in multiple sclerosis. Produced via immunoSEQ multiplex PCR; TCRdb's table is partial and in-frame only. The sample carries 50,000 to 65,000 clones, roughly 91% recorded once. Material: peripheral blood, obtained in the third trimester of pregnancy. The origin of the receptors is a female donor in good health, enrolled as a control in a pregnancy study.

The chain has TRBV7-9 and TRBJ2-1; possibly TRBD1 for D (6 bases). Per germline, CDR1 SEHNR and CDR2 FQNEAQ (reference sequence). This CDR3 comprises 14 residues. Trimming took 6 bases from V and 8 from J, leaving 17 bases between them. The CDR3 nucleotides read TGTGCCAGCAGTTTACGAGGGACAAATGATGAGCAGTTCTTC. It specifies CASSLRGTNDEQFF.

The chain has TRBV2 and TRBJ2-1; D perhaps matches TRBD1 (6 bases). Germline CDR1 reads SNHLY; CDR2 reads FYNNEI. The V and J ends lost 7 bases and 11 bases respectively, with 18 bases between them. This CDR3 has 13 amino acids. CDR3 sequence: CASTPQGGDKQFF. As DNA, the CDR3 is TGTGCCAGCACTCCCCAAGGGGGAGATAAGCAGTTCTTC.

The rearrangement uses TRBV19 and TRBJ2-7; 10 bases agree with TRBD2. This CDR3 has 15 amino acids. Germline values: CDR1 LNHDA, CDR2 SQIVND (reference sequence). V shed 6 bases and J 0 bases; nucleotides not matched to a gene: 5. This CDR3 is CASSLLAGYSYEQYF. DNA of the CDR3: TGTGCCAGTAGCCTACTAGCGGGGTACTCCTACGAGCAGTACTTC.

This clone was seen once. This chain uses TRBV9 with TRBJ2-3; the match to TRBD2 covers 9 bases. J was trimmed by 4 bases and V by 2 bases; bases with no gene match: 2. The CDR3 totals 14 residues. In germline, CDR1 is SGDLS, CDR2 YYNGEE. CDR3 DNA sequence: TGTGCCAGCAGCGTTAGCGGGAGCTCAGATACGCAGTATTTT. Residues: CASSVSGSSDTQYF.

The chain recombines TRBV5-1 with TRBJ1-4, with D hard to call. Per the germline V gene, CDR1 is SGHRS and CDR2 is YFSETQ. The CDR3 length is 14 residues. V lost 2 bases and J 5 bases, leaving 10 bases between the germline ends. CDR3 nucleotides: TGCGCCAGCAGCTTAGAGTCACTAAATGAAAAACTGTTTTTT. This translates into CASSLESLNEKLFF.

The CDR3 spells CASTPGTGGPYEQYF. DNA for the CDR3: TGTGCCAGCACCCCTGGGACAGGGGGTCCCTACGAGCAGTACTTC. V usage is TRBV2 and J usage is TRBJ2-7, with 11 nucleotides matching TRBD1. The germline CDR1 and CDR2 sequences are SNHLY and FYNNEI. This CDR3 is 15 amino acids long. The ends lost 7 bases at V and 2 bases at J; junction bases unmatched: 7. Based on the CDR3 plus reference TRBV2 and TRBJ2-7, the full variable domain is EPEVTQTPSHQVTQMGQEVILRCVPISNHLYFYWYRQILGQKVEFLVSFYNNEISEKSEIFDDQFSVERPDGSNFTLKIRSTKLEDSAMYFCASTPGTGGPYEQYFGPGTRLTVT.

The CDR3 DNA reads TGTGCCACCCGACAGGGGCGACTGAACACTGAAGCTTTCTTT. Translation gives CATRQGRLNTEAFF. This sequence joins TRBV10-3 and TRBJ1-1; TRBD1 matches 8 bases. Germline V lookup: CDR1 ENHRY, CDR2 SYGVKD. After removal of 10 bases from V and 0 bases from J, the junction contained 7 bases not matched to a gene. The CDR3 has 14 amino acids.

The V call is TRBV6-1, the J call TRBJ2-3; the match to TRBD1 covers 8 bases. V trimming: 7 bases; J trimming: 3 bases; junction bases outside the gene matches: 9. This CDR3 spans 15 amino acids. Germline assignment: CDR1 MNHNS and CDR2 SASEGT. CDR3 sequence (DNA): TGTGCCAGCACCTGGGCGGACAGGGTAACAGATACGCAGTATTTT. Translating it yields CASTWADRVTDTQYF.

The chain recombines TRBV23-1 with TRBJ1-6, with TRBD1 as a possible D gene (5 bases). TRBV23-1 is an ORF; its function is uncertain. The CDR3 is made up of 15 amino acids. V shed 4 bases and J shed 6 bases, with 13 bases lying between them. The CDR3 loop is CASSLYPRANSPLHF. CDR3 DNA sequence: TGCGCCAGCAGTCTTTATCCCAGGGCTAATTCACCCCTCCACTTT.

The J gene is TRBJ1-5, the V gene TRBV18; TRBD1 aligns across 8 bases. Germline V gene lookup returns CDR1 KGHSH and CDR2 LQKENI. J gave up 1 base and V 3 bases, and 2 bases lay outside the gene matches. The CDR3 has 15 amino acids. This chain's CDR3 is CASSPGTGSNQPQHF. In DNA, the CDR3 is TGTGCCAGCTCACCCGGGACAGGCAGCAATCAGCCCCAGCATTTT.

The chain uses TRBV2 and TRBJ2-3; the D gene is possibly TRBD2 (5 bases). Trimming shortened V by 4 bases and J by 4 bases, and 18 bases separated the two germline ends. Germline assignment: CDR1 SNHLY and CDR2 FYNNEI. CDR3 length: 16 amino acids. This CDR3 reads CASSGGGLAEADTQYF. The CDR3 region has the DNA TGTGCCAGCAGTGGGGGTGGGCTAGCTGAAGCAGATACGCAGTATTTT. Full variable domain (remainder filled in from reference TRBV2 and TRBJ2-3): EPEVTQTPSHQVTQMGQEVILRCVPISNHLYFYWYRQILGQKVEFLVSFYNNEISEKSEIFDDQFSVERPDGSNFTLKIRSTKLEDSAMYFCASSGGGLAEADTQYFGPGTRLTVL.

The chain carries TRBV7-6 and TRBJ1-1, with 9 bases lining up with TRBD1. The CDR3 is 14 amino acids. Trimming at V came to 5 bases and at J to 7 bases, leaving 8 bases not matched to a gene. Per the germline V gene, CDR1 is SGHVS and CDR2 is FNYEAQ. CDR3 region: CASSPNRGQGEAFF. The CDR3 nucleotides are TGTGCCAGCAGCCCCAACAGGGGGCAGGGTGAAGCTTTCTTT.

The V gene is TRBV14, the J gene TRBJ2-2, with D uncertain. This CDR3 has 13 residues. CDR1 and CDR2 from the germline V gene are SGHDN and FVKESK. V was shortened by 4 bases and J by 4 bases, with 7 bases between the two germline ends. The CDR3 sequence: CASSRDFTGELFF. As DNA, the CDR3 is TGTGCCAGCAGCCGCGACTTCACCGGGGAGCTGTTTTTT.

The chain joins TRBV9 to TRBJ1-1; 9 nucleotides align to TRBD1. The germline V gene has CDR1 SGDLS and CDR2 YYNGEE. The CDR3 runs to 18 residues. Trimming at V came to 0 bases and at J to 0 bases, leaving 9 bases not matched to a gene. CDR3 DNA sequence: TGTGCCAGCAGCGTAGCCCCGACAGGGGGTACCATGAACACTGAAGCTTTCTTT. This encodes CASSVAPTGGTMNTEAFF.

V and J are TRBV29-1 and TRBJ2-5; 7 bases fit TRBD1. Near its end, the DNA agrees better with TRBJ2-7, so the J call may be wrong. Germline V gene lookup returns CDR1 SQVTM and CDR2 ANQGSEA. This CDR3 region has 13 residues. The CDR3 region has the DNA TGCAGCGCCGGAGAGGGGGCGAATTACGAGCAGTACTTC. Protein product: CSAGEGANYEQYF.

The V gene is TRBV5-1, the J gene TRBJ2-5, with TRBD1 matching over 10 bases. Trimming at V came to 4 bases and at J to 5 bases, leaving 5 bases not matched to a gene. CDR1 and CDR2 (germline): SGHRS, YFSETQ. The CDR3 has 14 residues. The DNA of the CDR3 is TGCGCCAGCAGCGCGGGACAGGGGAAGGAGACCCAGTACTTC. This translates into CASSAGQGKETQYF.

The chain is built from TRBV6-1 and TRBJ2-1; TRBD2 agrees at 8 bases. V shed 10 bases, J shed 5 bases, and the junction held 13 bases outside the gene matches. This CDR3 comprises 15 residues. CDR1 and CDR2 (germline): MNHNS, SASEGT. The CDR3 here is CAIRISGSLNNEQFF. DNA of the CDR3: TGTGCCATCAGAATAAGCGGGAGTTTAAACAATGAGCAGTTCTTC.

This clone was seen a few times. V usage is TRBV12-5 and J usage is TRBJ1-2; D call uncertain. Deletions cut 0 bases from V and 10 bases from J, with 12 bases between. The CDR3 totals 13 residues. The V gene's germline CDR1 is LGHNT and CDR2 FRNRAP. CDR3 DNA sequence: TGTGCTAGTGGTTTGGTGCGGCAGCCCCTCTACACCTTC. Amino acids: CASGLVRQPLYTF. Full variable domain (rest looked up from reference TRBV12-5 and TRBJ1-2): DARVTQTPRHKVTEMGQEVTMRCQPILGHNTVFWYRQTMMQGLELLAYFRNRAPLDDSGMPKDRFSAEMPDATLATLKIQPSEPRDSAVYFCASGLVRQPLYTFGSGTRLTVV.

This clone was seen only a few times. The chain links TRBV30 to TRBJ1-1; D unresolved. There are 15 residues in the CDR3. Deletions cut 0 bases from V and 1 base from J, with 12 bases between. Germline CDR1 reads GTSNPN; CDR2 reads SVGIG (reference sequence). DNA for the CDR3: TGTGCCTGGAGTGTAGGGAGGGTCCCGAACACTGAAGCTTTCTTT. Amino acids: CAWSVGRVPNTEAFF.

CDR3 bases: TGTGCCAGCAGCTTAGTAGGTGCGGGGAGGGTTGGGGCCAACGTCCTGACTTTC. The encoded protein is CASSLVGAGRVGANVLTF. V and J are TRBV7-2 and TRBJ2-6; TRBD2 aligns across 7 bases. The V gene end was trimmed by 1 base and the J gene end by 3 bases; junction bases not matched to a gene: 9. This CDR3 has 18 residues. CDR1 and CDR2 from the germline V gene are SGHTA and FQGNSA.

Within the sample, this clone is large. The chain uses TRBV15 and TRBJ1-2; no definite D call. Trimming removed 0 bases at V and 8 bases at J, with 19 bases between. Per the germline V gene, CDR1 is LNHNV and CDR2 is YYDKDF (reference sequence). The CDR3 is made up of 16 amino acids. The CDR3 nucleotides read TGTGCCACCAGCAGAGACAGGCAGGCGTTCCCTGACGGCTACACCTTC. This sequence encodes CATSRDRQAFPDGYTF.

V gene TRBV2 combines with J gene TRBJ2-7, with a tentative D call TRBD2 (6 bases). Trimming cost V 2 bases and J 6 bases, with 11 bases left between them. Germline lookup yields CDR1 SNHLY and CDR2 FYNNEI. The CDR3 covers 13 residues. The CDR3 bases are TGTGCCAGCAGTGAACGGGAGTTGGGCGAGCAGTACTTC. Translating gives CASSERELGEQYF.

The chain couples TRBV6-5 to TRBJ1-2, with 9 bases aligning to TRBD1. The trim removed 6 bases at V and 5 bases at J, leaving 7 bases unmatched. This CDR3 comprises 14 residues. Looked up from germline, CDR1 is MNHEY and CDR2 is SVGAGI. The CDR3, as DNA: TGTGCCAGCAGCCTCCGGGACAGGGATTATGGCTACACCTTC. Translating gives CASSLRDRDYGYTF.

V is TRBV4-1 and J is TRBJ2-5; D is possibly TRBD2 (5 bases). Per germline, CDR1 MGHRA and CDR2 YSYEKL. Trimming stripped 3 bases from V and 1 base from J, with 12 bases between. The CDR3 runs 15 residues. The DNA for the CDR3 is TGCGCCAGCAGCCATCGAGGGATCCCCCAAGAGACCCAGTACTTC. Translated, it gives CASSHRGIPQETQYF.

The chain carries TRBV6-5 and TRBJ2-7, with 11 positions matching TRBD1. There are 15 residues in the CDR3. With V trimmed by 6 bases and J by 7 bases, 11 bases remained unmatched. The germline CDR1 and CDR2 sequences are MNHEY and SVGAGI. CDR3 in DNA: TGTGCCAGCAGCCCCGCCCGGGACAGGGGGTATGAGCAGTACTTC. Encoded protein: CASSPARDRGYEQYF.

In this sample, this clone turned up once. The rearrangement uses TRBV18 and TRBJ1-5; D not certain. The CDR3 covers 15 residues. The germline CDR1 and CDR2 sequences are KGHSH and LQKENI. V was cut by 0 bases and J by 8 bases, with 14 bases left in between. CDR3 amino acids: CASSPPGLSGKPQHF. The CDR3 DNA sequence: TGTGCCAGCTCACCACCAGGGCTATCGGGGAAGCCCCAGCATTTT.

The chain is built from TRBV20-1 and TRBJ1-3; unclear D gene. This CDR3 is 11 amino acids long. CDR1 and CDR2 (germline): DFQATT, SNEGSKA (reference sequence). Trimming removed 6 bases at V and 3 bases at J, with 6 bases between. The CDR3 reads CSAFSGNTIYF. The CDR3 DNA is TGCAGTGCCTTCAGTGGAAACACCATATATTTT.

The genes are TRBV6-1 and TRBJ2-1; 9 bases are a match to TRBD1. V was clipped by 5 bases and J by 4 bases; unmatched bases: 6. This CDR3 spans 15 amino acids. CDR1 MNHNS and CDR2 SASEGT come from the germline V gene. The CDR3 DNA is TGTGCCAGCAGTACTGGAGGACAGGGGTACAATGAGCAGTTCTTC. Translation gives CASSTGGQGYNEQFF.